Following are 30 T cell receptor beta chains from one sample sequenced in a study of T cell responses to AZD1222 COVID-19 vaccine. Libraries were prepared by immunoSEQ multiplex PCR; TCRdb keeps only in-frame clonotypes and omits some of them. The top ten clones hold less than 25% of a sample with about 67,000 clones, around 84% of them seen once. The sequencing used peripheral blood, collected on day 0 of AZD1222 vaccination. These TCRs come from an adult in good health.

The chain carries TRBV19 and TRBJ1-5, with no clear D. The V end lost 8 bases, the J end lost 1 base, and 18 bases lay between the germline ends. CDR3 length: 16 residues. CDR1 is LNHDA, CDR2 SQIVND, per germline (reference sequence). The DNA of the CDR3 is TGTGCCAGTCTGGGTCGGGGAAGATCAAGCAATCAGCCCCAGCATTTT. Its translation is CASLGRGRSSNQPQHF.

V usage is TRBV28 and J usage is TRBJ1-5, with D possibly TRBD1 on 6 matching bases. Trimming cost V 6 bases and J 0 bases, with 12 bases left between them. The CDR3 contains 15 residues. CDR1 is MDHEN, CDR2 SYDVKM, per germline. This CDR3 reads CASRPTGFSNQPQHF. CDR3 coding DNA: TGTGCCAGCAGGCCAACAGGGTTTAGCAATCAGCCCCAGCATTTT.

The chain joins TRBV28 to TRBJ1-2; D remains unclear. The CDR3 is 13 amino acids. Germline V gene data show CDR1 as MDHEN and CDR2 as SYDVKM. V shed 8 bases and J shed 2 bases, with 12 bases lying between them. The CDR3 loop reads CASRSSLNYGYTF. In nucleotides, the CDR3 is TGTGCCAGCCGAAGTTCTTTGAACTATGGCTACACCTTC.

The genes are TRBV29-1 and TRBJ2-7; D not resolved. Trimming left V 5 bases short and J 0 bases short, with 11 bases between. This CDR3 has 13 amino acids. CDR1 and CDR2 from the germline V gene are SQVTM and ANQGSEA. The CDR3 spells CSVWQRDSYEQYF. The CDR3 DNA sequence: TGCAGCGTTTGGCAGCGCGACTCCTACGAGCAGTACTTC.

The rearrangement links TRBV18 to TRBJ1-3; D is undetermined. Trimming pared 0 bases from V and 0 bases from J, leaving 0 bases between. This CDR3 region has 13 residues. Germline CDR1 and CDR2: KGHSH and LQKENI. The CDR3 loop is CASSPPSGNTIYF. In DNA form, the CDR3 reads TGTGCCAGCTCACCACCCTCTGGAAACACCATATATTTT.

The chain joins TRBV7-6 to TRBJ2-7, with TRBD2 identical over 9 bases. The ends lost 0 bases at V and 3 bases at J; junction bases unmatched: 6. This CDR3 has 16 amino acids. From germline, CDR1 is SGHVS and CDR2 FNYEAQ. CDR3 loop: CASSLASGSTIYEQYF. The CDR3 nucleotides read TGTGCCAGCAGCTTAGCTAGCGGGAGTACAATCTACGAGCAGTACTTC.

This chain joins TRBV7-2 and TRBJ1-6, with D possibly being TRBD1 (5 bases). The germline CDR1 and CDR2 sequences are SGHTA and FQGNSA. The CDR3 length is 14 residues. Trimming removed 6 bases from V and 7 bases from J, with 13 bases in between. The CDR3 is CASSPNGGNSPLHF. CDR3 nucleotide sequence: TGTGCCAGCAGTCCCAACGGGGGAAATTCACCCCTCCACTTT.

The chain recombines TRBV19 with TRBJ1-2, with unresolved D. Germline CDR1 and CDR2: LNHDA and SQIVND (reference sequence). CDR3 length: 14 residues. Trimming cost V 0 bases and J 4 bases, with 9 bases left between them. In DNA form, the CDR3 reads TGTGCCAGTAGTATAGAAGGACGGAGCTATGGCTACACCTTC. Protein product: CASSIEGRSYGYTF.

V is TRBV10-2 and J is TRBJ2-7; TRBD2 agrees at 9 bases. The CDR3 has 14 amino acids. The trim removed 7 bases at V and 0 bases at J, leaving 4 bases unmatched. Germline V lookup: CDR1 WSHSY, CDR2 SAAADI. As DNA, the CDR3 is TGCGCCAGCACACTAGCGGGCCGCTCCTACGAGCAGTACTTC. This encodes CASTLAGRSYEQYF.

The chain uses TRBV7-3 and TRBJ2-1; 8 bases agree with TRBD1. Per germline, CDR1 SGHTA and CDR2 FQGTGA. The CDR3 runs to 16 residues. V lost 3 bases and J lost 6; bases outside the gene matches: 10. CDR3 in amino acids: CASSFRGQGIRNEQFF. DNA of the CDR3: TGTGCCAGCAGCTTCCGAGGACAGGGCATTCGCAATGAGCAGTTCTTC.

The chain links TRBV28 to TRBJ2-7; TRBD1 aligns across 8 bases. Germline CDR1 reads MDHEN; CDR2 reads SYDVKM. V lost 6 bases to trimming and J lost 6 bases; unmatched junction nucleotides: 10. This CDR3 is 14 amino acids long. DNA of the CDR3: TGTGCCAGCAGGCAGGGGGCCTTCTTCCTCGAGCAGTACTTC. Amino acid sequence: CASRQGAFFLEQYF.

As DNA, the CDR3 is TGTGCCAGCAGCAGGACAGGGGGGCCCTATCAGCCCCAGCATTTT. This gives the protein CASSRTGGPYQPQHF. The chain carries TRBV7-8 and TRBJ1-5; 10 nucleotides agree with TRBD1. CDR1 is SGHVS, CDR2 FQNEAQ, per germline. V shed 5 bases and J 5 bases; nucleotides not matched to a gene: 6. The CDR3 runs 15 residues.

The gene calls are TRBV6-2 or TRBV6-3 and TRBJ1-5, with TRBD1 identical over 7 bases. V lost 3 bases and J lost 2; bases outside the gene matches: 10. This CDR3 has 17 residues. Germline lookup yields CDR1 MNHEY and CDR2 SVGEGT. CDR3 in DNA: TGTGCCAGCAGTTATGGGTCACAGGGGCTTGGCAATCAGCCCCAGCATTTT. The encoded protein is CASSYGSQGLGNQPQHF.

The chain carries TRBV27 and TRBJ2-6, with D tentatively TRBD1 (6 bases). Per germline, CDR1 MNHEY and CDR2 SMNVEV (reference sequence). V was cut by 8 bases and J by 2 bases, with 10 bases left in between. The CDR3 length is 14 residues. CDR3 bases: TGTGCCAGCGGATACAGGGCTGGGGCCAACGTCCTGACTTTC. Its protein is CASGYRAGANVLTF.

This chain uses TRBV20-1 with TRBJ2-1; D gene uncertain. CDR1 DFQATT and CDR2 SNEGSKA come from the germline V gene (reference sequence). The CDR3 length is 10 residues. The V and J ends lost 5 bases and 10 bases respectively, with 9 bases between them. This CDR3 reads CSAFEVEQFF. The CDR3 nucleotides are TGCAGTGCTTTCGAAGTCGAGCAGTTCTTC.

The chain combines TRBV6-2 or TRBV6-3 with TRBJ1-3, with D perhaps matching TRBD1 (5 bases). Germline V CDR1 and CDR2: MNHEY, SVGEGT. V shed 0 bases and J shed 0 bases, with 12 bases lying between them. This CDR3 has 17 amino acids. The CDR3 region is CASSYSGDGSSGNTIYF. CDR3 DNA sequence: TGTGCCAGCAGTTACTCGGGGGACGGGAGCTCTGGAAACACCATATATTTT.

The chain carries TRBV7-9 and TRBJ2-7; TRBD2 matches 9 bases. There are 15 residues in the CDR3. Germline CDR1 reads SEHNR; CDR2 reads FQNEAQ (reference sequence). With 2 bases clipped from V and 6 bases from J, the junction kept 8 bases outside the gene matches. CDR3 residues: CASSLHAGGPSEQYF. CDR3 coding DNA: TGTGCCAGCAGCTTACACGCGGGAGGGCCGTCCGAGCAGTACTTC.

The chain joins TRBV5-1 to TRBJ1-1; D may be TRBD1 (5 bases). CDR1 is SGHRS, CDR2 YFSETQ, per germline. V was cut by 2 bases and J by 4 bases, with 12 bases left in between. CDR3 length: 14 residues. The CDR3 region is CASSFGGRITEAFF. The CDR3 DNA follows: TGCGCCAGCAGCTTCGGGGGGAGGATCACTGAAGCTTTCTTT. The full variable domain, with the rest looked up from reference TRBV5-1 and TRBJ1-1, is KAGVTQTPRYLIKTRGQQVTLSCSPISGHRSVSWYQQTPGQGLQFLFEYFSETQRNKGNFPGRFSGRQFSNSRSEMNVSTLELGDSALYLCASSFGGRITEAFFGQGTRLTVV.

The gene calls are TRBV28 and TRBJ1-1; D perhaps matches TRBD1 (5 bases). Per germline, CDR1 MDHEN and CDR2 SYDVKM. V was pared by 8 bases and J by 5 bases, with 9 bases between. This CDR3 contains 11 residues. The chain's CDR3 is CASGGSTEAFF. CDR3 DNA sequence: TGTGCCAGCGGGGGGAGTACTGAAGCTTTCTTT.

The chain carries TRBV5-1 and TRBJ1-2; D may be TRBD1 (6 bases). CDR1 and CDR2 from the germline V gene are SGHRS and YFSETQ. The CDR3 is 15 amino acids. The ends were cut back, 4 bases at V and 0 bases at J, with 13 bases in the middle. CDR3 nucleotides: TGCGCCAGCAGCCAGGGACACCAAACTAACTATGGCTACACCTTC. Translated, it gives CASSQGHQTNYGYTF.

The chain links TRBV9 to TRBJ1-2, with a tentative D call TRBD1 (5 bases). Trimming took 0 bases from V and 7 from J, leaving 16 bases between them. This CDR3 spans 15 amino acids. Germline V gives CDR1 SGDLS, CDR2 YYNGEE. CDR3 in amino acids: CASSVVRDLVPGYTF. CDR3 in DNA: TGTGCCAGCAGCGTAGTCAGGGACTTAGTGCCTGGCTACACCTTC.

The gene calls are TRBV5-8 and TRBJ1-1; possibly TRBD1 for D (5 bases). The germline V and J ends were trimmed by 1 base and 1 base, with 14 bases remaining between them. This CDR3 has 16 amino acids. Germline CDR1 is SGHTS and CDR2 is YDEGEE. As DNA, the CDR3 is TGTGCCAGCAGCTTGTTTATGGGGCAAACGAACACTGAAGCTTTCTTT. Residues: CASSLFMGQTNTEAFF.

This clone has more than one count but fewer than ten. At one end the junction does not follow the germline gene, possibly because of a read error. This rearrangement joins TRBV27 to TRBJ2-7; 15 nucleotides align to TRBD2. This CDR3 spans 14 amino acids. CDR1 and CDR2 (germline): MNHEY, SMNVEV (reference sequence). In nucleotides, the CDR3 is TGTGCCAGCAGTTTTGACGGGACTAGCGGGAGGCCCATTTTC. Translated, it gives CASSFDGTSGRPIF.

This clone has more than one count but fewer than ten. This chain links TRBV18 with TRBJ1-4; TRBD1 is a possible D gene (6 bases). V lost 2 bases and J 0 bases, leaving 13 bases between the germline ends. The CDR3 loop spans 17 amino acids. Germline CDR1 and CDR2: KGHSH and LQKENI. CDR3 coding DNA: TGTGCCAGCTCACCATGGAGTCAGGGGACAACTAATGAAAAACTGTTTTTT. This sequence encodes CASSPWSQGTTNEKLFF. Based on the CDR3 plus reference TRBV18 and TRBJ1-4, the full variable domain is NAGVMQNPRHLVRRRGQEARLRCSPMKGHSHVYWYRQLPEEGLKFMVYLQKENIIDESGMPKERFSAEFPKEGPSILRIQQVVRGDSAAYFCASSPWSQGTTNEKLFFGSGTQLSVL.

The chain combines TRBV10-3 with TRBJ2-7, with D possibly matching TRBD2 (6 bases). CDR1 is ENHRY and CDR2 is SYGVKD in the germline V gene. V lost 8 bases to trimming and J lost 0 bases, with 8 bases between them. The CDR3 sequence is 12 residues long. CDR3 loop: CAIGGSSYEQYF. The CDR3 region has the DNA TGTGCCATCGGAGGGAGCTCCTACGAGCAGTACTTC.

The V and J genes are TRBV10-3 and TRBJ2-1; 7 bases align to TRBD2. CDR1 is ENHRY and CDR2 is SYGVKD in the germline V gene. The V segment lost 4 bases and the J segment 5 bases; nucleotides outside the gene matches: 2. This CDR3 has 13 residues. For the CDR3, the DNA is TGTGCCATCAGTGTCGCGGGGGACAATGAGCAGTTCTTC. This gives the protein CAISVAGDNEQFF.

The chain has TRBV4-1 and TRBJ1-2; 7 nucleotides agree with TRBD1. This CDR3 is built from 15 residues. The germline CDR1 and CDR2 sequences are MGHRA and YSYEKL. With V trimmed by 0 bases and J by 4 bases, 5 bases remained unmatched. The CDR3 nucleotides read TGCGCCAGCAGCCAAGAAAGGACAGGATCCTATGGCTACACCTTC. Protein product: CASSQERTGSYGYTF.

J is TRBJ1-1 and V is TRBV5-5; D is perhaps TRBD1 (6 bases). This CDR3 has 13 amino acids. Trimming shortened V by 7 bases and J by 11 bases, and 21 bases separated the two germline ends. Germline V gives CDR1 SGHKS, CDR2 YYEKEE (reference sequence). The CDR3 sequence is CASGGAGHEYAFF. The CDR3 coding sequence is TGTGCCAGCGGGGGAGCGGGACACGAGTATGCTTTCTTT.

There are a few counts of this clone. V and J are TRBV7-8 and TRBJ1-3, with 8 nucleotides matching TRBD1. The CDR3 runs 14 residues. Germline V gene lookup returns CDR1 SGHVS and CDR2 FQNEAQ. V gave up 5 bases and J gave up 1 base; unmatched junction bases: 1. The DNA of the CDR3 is TGTGCCAGCAGCCACAGGGGGTCTGGAAACACCATATATTTT. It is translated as CASSHRGSGNTIYF.

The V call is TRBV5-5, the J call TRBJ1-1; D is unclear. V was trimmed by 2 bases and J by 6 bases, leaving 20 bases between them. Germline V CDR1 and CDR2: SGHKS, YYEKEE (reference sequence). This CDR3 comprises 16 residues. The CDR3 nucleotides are TGTGCCAGCAGCTTTATCCCCCGAGGCGGAGTCCCTGAAGCTTTCTTT. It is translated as CASSFIPRGGVPEAFF. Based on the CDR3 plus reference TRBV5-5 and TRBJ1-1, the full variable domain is DAGVTQSPTHLIKTRGQQVTLRCSPISGHKSVSWYQQVLGQGPQFIFQYYEKEERGRGNFPDRFSARQFPNYSSELNVNALLLGDSALYLCASSFIPRGGVPEAFFGQGTRLTVV.